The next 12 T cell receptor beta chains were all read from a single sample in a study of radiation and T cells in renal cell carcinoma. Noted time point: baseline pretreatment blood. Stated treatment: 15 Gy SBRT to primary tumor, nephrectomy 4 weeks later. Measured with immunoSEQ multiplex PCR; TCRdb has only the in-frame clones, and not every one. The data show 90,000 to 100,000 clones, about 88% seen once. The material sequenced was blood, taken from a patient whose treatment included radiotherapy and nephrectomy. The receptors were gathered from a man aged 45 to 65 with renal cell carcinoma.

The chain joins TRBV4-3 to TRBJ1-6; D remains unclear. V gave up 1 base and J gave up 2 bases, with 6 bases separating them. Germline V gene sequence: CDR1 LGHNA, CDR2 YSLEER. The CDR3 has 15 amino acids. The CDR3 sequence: CASSQGATYNSPLHF. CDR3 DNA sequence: TGCGCCAGCAGCCAAGGGGCCACCTATAATTCACCCCTCCACTTT.

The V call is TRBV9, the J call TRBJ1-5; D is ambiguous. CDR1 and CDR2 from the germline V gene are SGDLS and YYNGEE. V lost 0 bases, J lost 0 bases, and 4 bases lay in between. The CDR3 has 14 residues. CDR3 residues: CASSVGASNQPQHF. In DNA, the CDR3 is TGTGCCAGCAGCGTAGGGGCTAGCAATCAGCCCCAGCATTTT.

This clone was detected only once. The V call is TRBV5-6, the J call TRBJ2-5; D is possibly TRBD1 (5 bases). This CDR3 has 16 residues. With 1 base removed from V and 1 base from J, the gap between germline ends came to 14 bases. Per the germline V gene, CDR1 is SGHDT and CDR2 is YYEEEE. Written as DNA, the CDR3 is TGTGCCAGCAGCTTGTTAACAGGAGCCCTCCAAGAGACCCAGTACTTC. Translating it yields CASSLLTGALQETQYF.

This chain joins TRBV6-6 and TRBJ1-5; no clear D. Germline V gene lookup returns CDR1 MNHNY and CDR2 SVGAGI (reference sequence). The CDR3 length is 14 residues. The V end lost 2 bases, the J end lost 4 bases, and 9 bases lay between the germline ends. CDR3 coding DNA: TGTGCCAGCAGTTACGGTGGGGAAAATCAGCCCCAGCATTTT. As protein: CASSYGGENQPQHF.

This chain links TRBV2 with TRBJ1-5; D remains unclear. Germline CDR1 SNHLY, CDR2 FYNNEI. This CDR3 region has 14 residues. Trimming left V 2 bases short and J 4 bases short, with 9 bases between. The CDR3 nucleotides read TGTGCCAGCAGTGAAAGAGAGGCTAATCAGCCCCAGCATTTT. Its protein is CASSEREANQPQHF.

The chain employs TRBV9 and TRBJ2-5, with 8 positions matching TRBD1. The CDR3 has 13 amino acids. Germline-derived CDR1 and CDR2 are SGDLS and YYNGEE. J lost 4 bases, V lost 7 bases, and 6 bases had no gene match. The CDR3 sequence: CASEPDRGETQYF. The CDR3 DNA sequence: TGTGCCAGCGAACCCGACAGGGGAGAGACCCAGTACTTC.

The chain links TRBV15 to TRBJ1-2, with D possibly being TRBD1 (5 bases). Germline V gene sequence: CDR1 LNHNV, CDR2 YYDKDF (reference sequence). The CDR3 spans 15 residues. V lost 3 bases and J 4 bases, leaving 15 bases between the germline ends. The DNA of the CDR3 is TGTGCCACCAGCAGTGAGACAGTAAACTTCTATGGCTACACCTTC. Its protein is CATSSETVNFYGYTF.

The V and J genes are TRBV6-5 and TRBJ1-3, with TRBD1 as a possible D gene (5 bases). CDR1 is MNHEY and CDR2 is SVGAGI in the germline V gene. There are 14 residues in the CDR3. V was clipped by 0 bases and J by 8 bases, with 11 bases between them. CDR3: CASSYSSGEDTIYF. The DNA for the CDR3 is TGTGCCAGCAGTTACTCATCGGGGGAGGACACCATATATTTT.

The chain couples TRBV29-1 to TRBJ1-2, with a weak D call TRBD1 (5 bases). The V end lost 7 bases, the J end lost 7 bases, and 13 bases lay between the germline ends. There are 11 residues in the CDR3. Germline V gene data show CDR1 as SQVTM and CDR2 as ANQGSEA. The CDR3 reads CSGGRGSGYTF. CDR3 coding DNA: TGCAGCGGCGGGCGGGGGAGTGGCTACACCTTC. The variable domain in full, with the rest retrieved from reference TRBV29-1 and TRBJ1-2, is SAVISQKPSRDICQRGTSLTIQCQVDSQVTMMFWYRQQPGQSLTLIATANQGSEATYESGFVIDKFPISRPNLTFSTLTVSNMSPEDSSIYLCSGGRGSGYTFGSGTRLTVV.

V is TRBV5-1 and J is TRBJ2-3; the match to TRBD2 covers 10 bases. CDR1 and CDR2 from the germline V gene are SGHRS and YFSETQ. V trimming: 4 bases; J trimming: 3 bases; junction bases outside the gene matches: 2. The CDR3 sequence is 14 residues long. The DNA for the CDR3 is TGCGCCAGCAGCGGGGGACTAGCGACAGATACGCAGTATTTT. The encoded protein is CASSGGLATDTQYF. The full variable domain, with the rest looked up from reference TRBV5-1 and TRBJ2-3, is KAGVTQTPRYLIKTRGQQVTLSCSPISGHRSVSWYQQTPGQGLQFLFEYFSETQRNKGNFPGRFSGRQFSNSRSEMNVSTLELGDSALYLCASSGGLATDTQYFGPGTRLTVL.

CDR3 region: CSVRTSEGPQYF. CDR3 DNA sequence: TGCAGCGTTCGGACTAGCGAGGGGCCCCAGTACTTC. The V and J genes are TRBV29-1 and TRBJ2-5; the match to TRBD2 covers 9 bases. This CDR3 spans 12 amino acids. V dropped 5 bases and J dropped 9; count of bases not matched to a gene: 7. Germline CDR1 reads SQVTM; CDR2 reads ANQGSEA.

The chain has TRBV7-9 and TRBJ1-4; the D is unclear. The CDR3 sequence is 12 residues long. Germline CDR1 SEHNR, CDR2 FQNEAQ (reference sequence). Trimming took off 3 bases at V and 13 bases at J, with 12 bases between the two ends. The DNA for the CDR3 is TGTGCCAGCAGCTTTACTGAGGATGTACTGTTTTTT. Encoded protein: CASSFTEDVLFF.